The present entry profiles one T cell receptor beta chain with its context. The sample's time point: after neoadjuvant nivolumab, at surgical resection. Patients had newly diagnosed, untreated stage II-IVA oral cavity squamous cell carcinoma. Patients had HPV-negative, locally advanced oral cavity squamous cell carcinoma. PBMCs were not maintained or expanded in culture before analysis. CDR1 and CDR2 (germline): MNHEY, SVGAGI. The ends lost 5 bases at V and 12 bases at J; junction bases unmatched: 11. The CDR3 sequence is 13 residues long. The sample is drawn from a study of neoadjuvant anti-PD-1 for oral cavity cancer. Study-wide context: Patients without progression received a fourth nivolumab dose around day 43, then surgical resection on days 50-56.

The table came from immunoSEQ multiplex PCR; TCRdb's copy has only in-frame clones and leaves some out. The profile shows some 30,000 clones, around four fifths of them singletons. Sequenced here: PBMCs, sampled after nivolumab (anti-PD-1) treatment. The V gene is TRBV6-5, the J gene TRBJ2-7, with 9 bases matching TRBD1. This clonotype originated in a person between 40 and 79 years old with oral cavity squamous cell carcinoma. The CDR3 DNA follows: TGTGCCAGCAGTAAGGACAGGGGAAGGTATCCGTACTTC. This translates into CASSKDRGRYPYF.